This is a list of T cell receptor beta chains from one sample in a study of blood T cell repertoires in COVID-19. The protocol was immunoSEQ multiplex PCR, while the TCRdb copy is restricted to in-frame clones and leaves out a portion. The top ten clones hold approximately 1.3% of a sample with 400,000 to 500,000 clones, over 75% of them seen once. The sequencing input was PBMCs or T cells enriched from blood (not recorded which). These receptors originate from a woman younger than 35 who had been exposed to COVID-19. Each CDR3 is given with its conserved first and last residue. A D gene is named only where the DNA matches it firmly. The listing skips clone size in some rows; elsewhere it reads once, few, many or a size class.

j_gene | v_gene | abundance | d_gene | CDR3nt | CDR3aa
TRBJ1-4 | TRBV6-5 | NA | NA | TGTGCCAGCAGTTACCTGAACGAGGGAAAACTGTTTTTT | CASSYLNEGKLFF
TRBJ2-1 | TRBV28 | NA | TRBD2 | TGTGCCAGCAGTTTCGGGACTAGCGGGAGGGCCTCGTGGGAGCAGTTCTTC | CASSFGTSGRASWEQFF
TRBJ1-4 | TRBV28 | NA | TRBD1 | TGTGCCAGCAGCACTCAAACCGGGACAGGGTTTTTT | CASSTQTGTGFF
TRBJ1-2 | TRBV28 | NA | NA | TGTGCCAGCAGGTGGACAGACTATGGCTACACCTTC | CASRWTDYGYTF
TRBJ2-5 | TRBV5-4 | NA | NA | TGTGCCAGCAGCCCCGGGTTTTTCCAAGAGACCCAGTACTTC | CASSPGFFQETQYF
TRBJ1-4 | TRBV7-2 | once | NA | TGTGCCAGCAGCTTTGACGCGGCTAATGAAAAACTGTTTTTT | CASSFDAANEKLFF
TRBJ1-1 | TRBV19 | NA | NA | TGTGCCAGTAGTTTCAGGAGAGGGATGAACACTGAAGCTTTCTTT | CASSFRRGMNTEAFF
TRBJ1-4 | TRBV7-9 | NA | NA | TGTGCCAGCAGCTTAGAGTCCGAACGGGAAAAACTGTTTTTT | CASSLESEREKLFF
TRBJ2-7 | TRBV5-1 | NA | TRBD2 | TGCGCCAGCAGCTTGGCTAGCGGGAGGGCCGTCAACGAGCAGTACTTC | CASSLASGRAVNEQYF
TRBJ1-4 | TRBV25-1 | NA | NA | TGTGCCAGCAGTGAAATTAGTACTGCAACTAATGAAAAACTGTTTTTT | CASSEISTATNEKLFF
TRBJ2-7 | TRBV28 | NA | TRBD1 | TGTGCCAGCAGTGACAGGGTTGACGAGCAGTACTTC | CASSDRVDEQYF
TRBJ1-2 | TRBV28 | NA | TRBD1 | TGTGCCAGCAGTCAAGGGGGCTACGGCTACACCTTC | CASSQGGYGYTF
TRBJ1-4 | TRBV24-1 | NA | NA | TGTGCCACCAGTGGAAACAGAGATGAAAAACTGTTTTTT | CATSGNRDEKLFF
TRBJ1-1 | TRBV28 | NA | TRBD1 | TGTGCCAGCAGTTTCCGGGACAGGAAGCCTTTCGCTTTCTTT | CASSFRDRKPFAFF
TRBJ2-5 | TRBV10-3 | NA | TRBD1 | TGTGCCATCAGTGACGGACAGGGCGGGGAGACCCAGTACTTC | CAISDGQGGETQYF
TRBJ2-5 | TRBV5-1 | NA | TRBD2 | TGCGCCAGCAGTAGGGAGGGCCAAGAGACCCAGTACTTC | CASSREGQETQYF
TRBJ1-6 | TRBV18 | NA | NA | TGTGCCAGCTCACCTTCGATCGGGGTTTCACCCCTCCACTTT | CASSPSIGVSPLHF
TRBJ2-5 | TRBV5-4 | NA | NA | TGTGCCAGCAGCACCGGGACACCTCAAGAGACCCAGTACTTC | CASSTGTPQETQYF
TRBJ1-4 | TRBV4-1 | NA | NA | TGCGCCAGCAGCCAAGAACCGGCCGGGGGAAACGAAAAACTGTTTTTT | CASSQEPAGGNEKLFF
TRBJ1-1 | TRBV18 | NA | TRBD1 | TGTGCCAGCTCAGTCGCCACAGGGGGCACTGAAGCTTTCTTT | CASSVATGGTEAFF
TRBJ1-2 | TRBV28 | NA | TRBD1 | TGTGCCAGCAGCGCCCCGACAGGGGGCTATGGCTACACCTTC | CASSAPTGGYGYTF
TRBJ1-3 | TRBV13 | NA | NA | TGTGCCAGCAGCTTAGGGCAGGGCCCCGGAAACACCATATATTTT | CASSLGQGPGNTIYF
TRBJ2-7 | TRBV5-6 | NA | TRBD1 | TGTGCCAGCAGCTCGCCCGGGGACAGGGGGTTCAACGAGCAGTACTTC | CASSSPGDRGFNEQYF
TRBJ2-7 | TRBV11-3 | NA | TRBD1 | TGTGCCAGCAGCTTAGATGATCGGGACAGGGGATCCTACGAGCAGTACTTC | CASSLDDRDRGSYEQYF
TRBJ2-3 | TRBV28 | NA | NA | TGTGCCAGCAGTCACGGTGATACTAGCACAGATACGCAGTATTTT | CASSHGDTSTDTQYF
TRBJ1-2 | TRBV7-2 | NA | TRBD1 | TGTGCCAGCAGCTCCACAGGGGCGTACGGCTACACCTTC | CASSSTGAYGYTF
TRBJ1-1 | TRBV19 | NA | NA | TGTGCCAGTAGTATCTCTGTGAACACTGAAGCTTTCTTT | CASSISVNTEAFF
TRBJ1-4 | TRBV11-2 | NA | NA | TGTGCCAGCAGCTTAAATACGGGGGAATACAATGAAAAACTGTTTTTT | CASSLNTGEYNEKLFF
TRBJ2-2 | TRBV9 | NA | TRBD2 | TGTGCCAGCAGCGTAGTGGCTAGCGGGACCGCCGGGGAGCTGTTTTTT | CASSVVASGTAGELFF
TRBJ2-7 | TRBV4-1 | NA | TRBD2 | TGCGCCAGCAGCCAAGGGGCACTAGCGGGTGGGATCTCCTACGAGCAGTACTTC | CASSQGALAGGISYEQYF
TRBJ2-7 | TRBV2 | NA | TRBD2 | TGTGCCAGCAGTGGGCTAGCGGGAGCTGGGGTCGAGCAGTACTTC | CASSGLAGAGVEQYF
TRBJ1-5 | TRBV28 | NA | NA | TGTGCCAGCAGGGCCGATGGCAATCAGCCCCAGCATTTT | CASRADGNQPQHF
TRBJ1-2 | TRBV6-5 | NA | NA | TGTGCCAGCAGTTACTCGCGGTGGAGCGTCTATGGCTACACCTTC | CASSYSRWSVYGYTF
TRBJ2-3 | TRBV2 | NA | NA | TGTGCCAGCAGTGATAGAGCTGGGCGTACAGATACGCAGTATTTT | CASSDRAGRTDTQYF
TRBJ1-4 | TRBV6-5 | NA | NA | TGTGCCAGCAGTTACTCGACTGGATCTAATGAAAAACTGTTTTTT | CASSYSTGSNEKLFF
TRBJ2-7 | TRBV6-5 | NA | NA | TGTGCCAGCAGTTCAGCGCCGGTCCAATACGAGCAGTACTTC | CASSSAPVQYEQYF
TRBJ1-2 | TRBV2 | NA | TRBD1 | TGTGCCAGCACAGGGACAGGGGGCGCCGAGGGCTACACCTTC | CASTGTGGAEGYTF
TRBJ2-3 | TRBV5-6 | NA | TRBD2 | TGTGCCAGCAGCCAGCTAGCGGGAGGGGGCACAGATACGCAGTATTTT | CASSQLAGGGTDTQYF
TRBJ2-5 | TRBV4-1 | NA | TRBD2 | TGCGCCAGCAGCCAAGTCTTAGCGGGGGGTCGCCAAGAGACCCAGTACTTC | CASSQVLAGGRQETQYF
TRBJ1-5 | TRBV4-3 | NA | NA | TGCGCCAGCAGCCAAGAAAGGAGTCAGCCCCAGCATTTT | CASSQERSQPQHF
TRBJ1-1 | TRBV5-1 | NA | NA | TGCGCCAGCAGCCCGAGACAGGATCTGAACACTGAAGCTTTCTTT | CASSPRQDLNTEAFF
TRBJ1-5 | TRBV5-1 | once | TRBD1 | TGCGCCAGCAATTCCTCTTGGTCCCGGGACAGTGGTCCATATAGCAATCAGCCCCAGCATTTT | CASNSSWSRDSGPYSNQPQHF
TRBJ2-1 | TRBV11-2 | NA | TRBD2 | TGTGCCAGCAGCTTGAGGGGTAGCGGGAGCGGGTACAATGAGCAGTTCTTC | CASSLRGSGSGYNEQFF
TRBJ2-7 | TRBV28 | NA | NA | TGTGCCAGCAGTCCGGCGGGAACCTACGAGCAGTACTTC | CASSPAGTYEQYF
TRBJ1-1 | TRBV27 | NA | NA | TGTGCCAGCAGAGCTTCTCAGGACACAGACACTGAAGCTTTCTTT | CASRASQDTDTEAFF
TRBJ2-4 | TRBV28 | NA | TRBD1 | TGTGCCAGCACCCAGGGTGGGGGACAGGGGAAAAACATTCAGTACTTC | CASTQGGGQGKNIQYF
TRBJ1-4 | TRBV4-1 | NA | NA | TGCGCCAGCAGCCAAGGGAGGGGCGCGGGTAATGAAAAACTGTTTTTT | CASSQGRGAGNEKLFF
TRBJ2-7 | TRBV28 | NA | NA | TGTGCCAGCAGTTTATCTCGCTACGAGCAGTACTTC | CASSLSRYEQYF
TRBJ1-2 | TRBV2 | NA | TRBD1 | TGTGCCAGCAGACGGGACAGCGCCAGGGGAAACTATGGCTACACCTTC | CASRRDSARGNYGYTF
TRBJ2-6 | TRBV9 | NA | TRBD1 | TGTGCCAGCAGCGACAGGGGCAGGGGAGCTGGGGCCAACGTCCTGACTTTC | CASSDRGRGAGANVLTF
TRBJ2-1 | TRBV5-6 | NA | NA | TGTGCCAGCAGCTTATGGGTAGGGAGCAATGAGCAGTTCTTC | CASSLWVGSNEQFF